Each of the 8 T cell receptor beta chains below was sequenced from the same sample in a study of molecular identifiers for immune sequencing clone quantification. TCRdb recomputed calls from the PCR reads with MiXCR, one row per CDR3 protein. The sample lists over 600,000 distinct CDR3 sequences; around 20% were seen once. The sample comprised naive CD8+ T cells from blood, with Jurkat cell RNA spiked in. This sample's subset: FACS-sorted CD8+CD4-CCR7+CD45RA+ naive T cells. The receptors derive from a human donor in good health. Some libraries in this study had Jurkat cell RNA spiked in.

In its sample, this clonotype was seen many times. This sequence joins TRBV11-2 and TRBJ1-3; 8 bases are a match to TRBD1. V was pared by 5 bases and J by 2 bases, with 8 bases of the junction left unmatched. The germline CDR1 and CDR2 sequences are SGHAT and FQNNGV. This CDR3 has 16 amino acids. CDR3 protein: CASSPTGVQTGNTIYF. CDR3 DNA sequence: TGTGCCAGCAGCCCGACAGGGGTTCAGACTGGAAACACCATATATTTT. Combining the CDR3 with reference TRBV11-2 and TRBJ1-3 gives the whole variable domain EAGVAQSPRYKIIEKRQSVAFWCNPISGHATLYWYQQILGQGPKLLIQFQNNGVVDDSQLPKDRFSAERLKGVDSTLKIQPAKLEDSAVYLCASSPTGVQTGNTIYFGEGSWLTVV.

The V and J genes are TRBV4-1 and TRBJ2-3; tentatively, D is TRBD2 (5 bases). Germline CDR1 is MGHRA and CDR2 is YSYEKL. V was trimmed by 5 bases and J by 0 bases, leaving 15 bases between them. This CDR3 has 16 residues. The CDR3 loop is CASSKGDLQSTDTQYF. CDR3 nucleotide sequence: TGCGCCAGCAGCAAGGGAGATCTACAGAGCACAGATACGCAGTATTTT.

As for this clonotype: Just one base apart from a much larger clone, this may be a read error. The chain carries TRBV12-3 or TRBV12-4 and TRBJ1-4, with a possible D match to TRBD1 (5 bases). The CDR3 contains 14 residues. The CDR3 DNA sequence: TGTGCCAGCAGCTCAAGACAGAGTAATGAAGAACTGTTTTTT. Translation gives CASSSRQSNEELFF.

This clonotype has only a few counts. The rearrangement joins TRBV28 to TRBJ1-5; no reliable D call. Deletions cut 5 bases from V and 2 bases from J, with 13 bases between. Germline V gene sequence: CDR1 MDHEN, CDR2 SYDVKM. CDR3 length: 15 residues. CDR3 protein: CASSPVSEGNQPQHF. CDR3 in DNA: TGTGCCAGCAGTCCCGTCTCTGAAGGCAATCAGCCCCAGCATTTT.

The gene calls are TRBV11-2 and TRBJ1-2; no clear D. Germline V lookup: CDR1 SGHAT, CDR2 FQNNGV. CDR3 length: 15 amino acids. V lost 1 base and J 4 bases, leaving 13 bases between the germline ends. The chain's CDR3 is CASSLGECSVYGYTF. Here the CDR3 DNA reads TGTGCCAGCAGCTTAGGGGAGTGCTCGGTCTATGGCTACACCTTC.

The CDR3 region is CASSMGPYLFF. The CDR3 coding sequence is TGTGCCAGTAGTATGGGACCCTACCTGTTTTTT. This chain uses TRBV19 with TRBJ1-4; maybe TRBD1 (5 bases). Germline V lookup: CDR1 LNHDA, CDR2 SQIVND (reference sequence). V lost 3 bases, J lost 14 bases, and 10 bases lay in between. This CDR3 contains 11 residues.

This clonotype was seen repeatedly, ten times or more. This chain joins TRBV28 and TRBJ2-7; either TRBD1 or TRBD2 may supply D (5 bases each). Per germline, CDR1 MDHEN and CDR2 SYDVKM. CDR3 length equals 12 residues. The V end lost 3 bases, the J end lost 5 bases, and 8 bases lay between the germline ends. DNA for the CDR3: TGTGCCAGCAGTTTGAGGGGAAACGAGCAGTACTTC. It is translated as CASSLRGNEQYF.

This clonotype was observed at least ten times. The chain employs TRBV12-3 or TRBV12-4 and TRBJ2-3; D might be TRBD2 (7 bases). This CDR3 comprises 17 residues. Trimming shortened V by 6 bases and J by 4 bases, and 23 bases separated the two germline ends. The CDR3 DNA is TGTGCCAGCAGCCCTGACCTAGGGGGGGAGGAAGCAGATACGCAGTATTTT. Its protein product is CASSPDLGGEEADTQYF.